The TCR beta chain under discussion was sequenced for a study of CD8 T cells in Susac syndrome. A quantity of about 0.5 to 1 ug RNA underwent reverse transcription using random hexamers. TCRdb itself ran the immunoSEQ multiplex PCR reads through MiXCR, one entry per CDR3 protein. Of some 77,000 distinct CDR3 sequences listed, roughly 93% were seen once; the top ten hold less than 0.19%. The CD8+ and CD4+ T cells were negatively isolated, with the TEMRA cells enriched by FACS. The source material was CD4+ T cells from PBMCs. The clonotype originates from a human donor with Susac syndrome.

The CDR3 here is CASSPTGSKDIQYF. The CDR3 nucleotides are TGTGCCAGCAGTCCTACAGGGTCTAAGGACATTCAGTACTTC. The rearrangement joins TRBV6-2 or TRBV6-3 to TRBJ2-4; D perhaps matches TRBD1 (6 bases). The V end lost 5 bases, the J end lost 8 bases, and 16 bases lay between the germline ends. CDR1 is MNHEY, CDR2 SVGEGT, per germline. The CDR3 totals 14 residues.